This TCR beta chain was sequenced for a study of CD8 T cells in Susac syndrome. Overall study context: Among the Susac syndrome patients sequenced, over five had active disease and roughly eight were in remission.

With random hexamers, reverse transcription was performed on about 0.5 to 1 ug of RNA. TCRdb independently ran MiXCR on the immunoSEQ multiplex PCR reads; one entry per CDR3 protein. The data show 170,000 or so distinct CDR3 sequences, about 96% seen once. Germline loops: CDR1 LNHDA, CDR2 SQIVND (reference sequence). V was pared by 0 bases and J by 8 bases, with 7 bases of the junction left unmatched. This CDR3 region has 15 residues. The chain recombines TRBV19 with TRBJ1-2, with 9 bases matching TRBD1. The source is a human donor with Susac syndrome. Sequences were obtained from CD4+ T cells from PBMCs. The DNA of the CDR3 is TGTGCCAGTAGTATAGAGGGGACAGGGATTACCGGCTACACCTTC. Translated, it gives CASSIEGTGITGYTF. The full variable domain, rest sourced from reference TRBV19 and TRBJ1-2, is DGGITQSPKYLFRKEGQNVTLSCEQNLNHDAMYWYRQDPGQGLRLIYYSQIVNDFQKGDIAEGYSVSREKKESFPLTVTSAQKNPTAFYLCASSIEGTGITGYTFGSGTRLTVV.